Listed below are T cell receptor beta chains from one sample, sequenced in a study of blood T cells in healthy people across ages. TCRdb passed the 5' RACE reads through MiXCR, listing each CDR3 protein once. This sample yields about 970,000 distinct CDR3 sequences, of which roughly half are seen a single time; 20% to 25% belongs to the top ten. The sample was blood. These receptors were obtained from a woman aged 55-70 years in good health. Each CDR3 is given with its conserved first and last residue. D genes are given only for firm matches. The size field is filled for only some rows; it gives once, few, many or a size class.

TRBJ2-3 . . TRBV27 TGTGCCAGCAGTTGGACTCGGACAGATACGCAGTATTTT CASSWTRTDTQYF
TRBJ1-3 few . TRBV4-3 TGCGCCAGCAGCCAAGATCTCTTGGTAGGCGCTGGAAACACCATATATTTT CASSQDLLVGAGNTIYF
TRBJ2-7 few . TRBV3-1 TGTGCCAGCAGCCAAGGTCCAGGGGAACCGTACGAGCAGTACTTC CASSQGPGEPYEQYF
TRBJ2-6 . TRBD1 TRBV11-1 TGTGCCAGCAGCTTGGGGACAGGAACCTCTGGGGCCAACGTCCTGACTTTC CASSLGTGTSGANVLTF
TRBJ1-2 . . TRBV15 TGTGCCACCAGCAGAGATCTGGGGGGCGGTGGCTACACCTTC CATSRDLGGGGYTF
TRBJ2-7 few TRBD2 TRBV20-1 TGCAGTGCTAGAAAAGGTACTAGCGTACAGTCCTACGAGCAGTACTTC CSARKGTSVQSYEQYF
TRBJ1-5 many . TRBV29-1 TGCAGCGTAGCGGGAGTAAATAGCAATCAGCCCCAGCATTTT CSVAGVNSNQPQHF
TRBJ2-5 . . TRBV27 TGTGCCAGCAGTGGATACACGACTAGAGAGGGTGAGCAGTACTTC CASSGYTTREGEQYF
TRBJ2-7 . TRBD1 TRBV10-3 TGTGCCACCCGAGGGACAGGGGTGGTCTACGAGCAGTACTTC CATRGTGVVYEQYF
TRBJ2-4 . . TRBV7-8 TGTGCCAGCAGCCGTCGAAGGCTAACCAAAAACATTCAGTACTTC CASSRRRLTKNIQYF
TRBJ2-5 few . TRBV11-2 TGTGCCAGCAGCTTAGATCCGGTCACGGGGACCCAGTACTTC CASSLDPVTGTQYF
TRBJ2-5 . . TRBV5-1 TGCGCCAGCAGCCACAACCGGGACCAAGAGACCCAGTACTTC CASSHNRDQETQYF
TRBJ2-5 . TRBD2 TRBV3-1 TGTGCCAGCAGCCAAGATCGCAGTTCTAGCGGGACGCAGTACTTC CASSQDRSSSGTQYF
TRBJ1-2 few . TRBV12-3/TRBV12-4 TGTGCCAGCAGTTACACAGGGCCGATGAGCTATGGCTACACCTTC CASSYTGPMSYGYTF
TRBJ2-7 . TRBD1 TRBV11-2 TGTGCCAGCAGCTTAGAGGTGACAGGGGCCTACGAGCAGTACTTC CASSLEVTGAYEQYF
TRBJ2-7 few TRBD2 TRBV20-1 TGCAGTGGAGGGACTAGCGTATACGAGCAGTACTTC CSGGTSVYEQYF
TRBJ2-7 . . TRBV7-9 TGTGCCAGCAGCCTGAGCGAGGGAAACTACGAGCAGTACTTC CASSLSEGNYEQYF
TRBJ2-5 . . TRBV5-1 TGCGCCAGCAGCTCGACTCCTGGGGCGGGGGAGACCCAGTACTTC CASSSTPGAGETQYF
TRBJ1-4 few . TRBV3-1 TGTGCCAGCAGCCCCTCTGGGGTAGAACTGTTTTTT CASSPSGVELFF
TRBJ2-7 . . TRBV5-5 TGTGCCAGCAGGTTGGGGACATCAAGTACCTACGAGCAGTACTTC CASRLGTSSTYEQYF
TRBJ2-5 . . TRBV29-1 TGCAGCGTTGGGCTCAGAGGGGAGACCCAGTACTTC CSVGLRGETQYF
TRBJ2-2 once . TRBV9 TGTGCCAGCAGCGGGGGGTCGGCCACCGGGGAGCTGTTTTTT CASSGGSATGELFF
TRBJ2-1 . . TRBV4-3 TGCGCCAGCAGCCAAGTGGCCGTCGGTGAGCAGTTCTTC CASSQVAVGEQFF
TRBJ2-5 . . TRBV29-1 TGCAGCGTTGCCGGGACACGGCAAGAGACCCAGTACTTC CSVAGTRQETQYF
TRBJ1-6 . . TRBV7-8 TGTGCCAGCAGCTTAGAGCGGCAGGGCTATAATTCACCCCTCCACTTT CASSLERQGYNSPLHF
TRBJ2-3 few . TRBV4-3 TGCGCCAGCAGCCAAGATAGGCAGGGAACGCAGTATTTT CASSQDRQGTQYF
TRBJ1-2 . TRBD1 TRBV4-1 TGCGCCAGCAGCCAATTGACAGGGAAGTCCTATGGCTACACCTTC CASSQLTGKSYGYTF
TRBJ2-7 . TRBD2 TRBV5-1 TGCGCCAGCAGCGCCCAGAGCGGGAGGTACGAGCAGTACTTC CASSAQSGRYEQYF
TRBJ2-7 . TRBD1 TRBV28 TGTGCCAGCGCGGGACAGGGGGCCTACGAGCAGTACTTC CASAGQGAYEQYF
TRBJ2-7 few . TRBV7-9 TGTGCCAGCAGCTCATTTCGAACCACAGGGTACGAGCAGTACTTC CASSSFRTTGYEQYF
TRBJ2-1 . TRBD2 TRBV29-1 TGCAGCGGGCAACTAGCGGGAGTTGGTGAGCAGTTCTTC CSGQLAGVGEQFF
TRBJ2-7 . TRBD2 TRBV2 TGTGCCACTTCAGCGGGAGGGCCCTTCGAGCAGTACTTC CATSAGGPFEQYF
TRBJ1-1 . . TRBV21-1 . CASSKVAGGNTEAFF
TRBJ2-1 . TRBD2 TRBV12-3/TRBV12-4 TGTGCCAGCAGTTTCAAAACTAGCGGGATCGATGAGCAGTTCTTC CASSFKTSGIDEQFF
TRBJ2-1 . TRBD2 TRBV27 TGTGCCAGCAGTGCAACCGGGACTAGCGCTGAGCAGTTCTTC CASSATGTSAEQFF
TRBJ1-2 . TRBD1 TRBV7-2 TGTGCCAGCAGCTTTACCGGGACAGGGGCCTATGGCTACACCTTC CASSFTGTGAYGYTF
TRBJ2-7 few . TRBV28 TGTGCCAGCAGCTGGAGGGGGAACGAGCAGTACTTC CASSWRGNEQYF
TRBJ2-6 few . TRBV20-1 TGCAGTGCTAGACGACAGGGAGGCCCTTCTGGGGCCAACGTCCTGACTTTC CSARRQGGPSGANVLTF
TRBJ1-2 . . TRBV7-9 TGTGCCAGCACCACAATCGATGGCTACACCTTC CASTTIDGYTF
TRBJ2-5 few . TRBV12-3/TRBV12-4 TGTGCCAGCAGTTTAGTTGGACAGCAAGAGACCCAGTACTTC CASSLVGQQETQYF
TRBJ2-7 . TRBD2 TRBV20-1 TGCAGTGCTAGACTAGCGGGCTACTACGAGCAGTACTTC CSARLAGYYEQYF
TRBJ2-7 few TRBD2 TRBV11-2 TGTGCCAGCAGTCGGACTAGCGACTCCTACGAGCAGTACTTC CASSRTSDSYEQYF
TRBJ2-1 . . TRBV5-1 TGCGCCAGCAAAGGGACGGGACTCGGCGGGAAGAGTGAGCAGTTCTTC CASKGTGLGGKSEQFF